These T cell receptor beta chains were read from a single sample in a study of identifying expanded T cells in peripheral blood. TCRdb keeps only in-frame clones here, not all; method: immunoSEQ multiplex PCR. This sample has about 78,000 clones, with approximately 85% found just once. The specimen was blood. The receptors derive from a person aged 18 to 75 in good health. CDR3s include the opening cysteine and the closing phenylalanine or tryptophan. Fields, in order: clone size, V gene, D gene, J gene, CDR3 DNA, CDR3 protein. The D gene is left open where the match is weak. Clone size is not always given. Where it is, it says once, few, many or a class for expanded clones.

clone_size: once
v_call: TRBV9
d_call: TRBD2
j_call: TRBJ2-1
cdr3_nt: TGTGCCAGCAGCGCCCTAACACTAGCGGGAAGGGACAATGAGCAGTTCTTC
cdr3_aa: CASSALTLAGRDNEQFF

clone_size: once
v_call: TRBV28
d_call: NA
j_call: TRBJ1-2
cdr3_nt: TGTGCCAGCAGTTTAGAGCCCGGGTGGAGTGATACAAACTATGGCTACACCTTC
cdr3_aa: CASSLEPGWSDTNYGYTF

clone_size: NA
v_call: TRBV6-5
d_call: NA
j_call: TRBJ2-7
cdr3_nt: TGTGCCAGCAGTTATCTTCGGACATCCTTGCCATCCGAGCAGTACTTC
cdr3_aa: CASSYLRTSLPSEQYF

clone_size: NA
v_call: TRBV7-8
d_call: NA
j_call: TRBJ2-2
cdr3_nt: TGTGCCAGCAGATTACTAGCAGGAGGCTCCGGGGAGCTGTTTTTT
cdr3_aa: CASRLLAGGSGELFF

clone_size: NA
v_call: TRBV5-1
d_call: NA
j_call: TRBJ2-2
cdr3_nt: TGCGCCAGCAGCTTGGAGCTTGGTAGCTCCGGGGAGCTGTTTTTT
cdr3_aa: CASSLELGSSGELFF

clone_size: NA
v_call: TRBV6-1
d_call: NA
j_call: TRBJ1-2
cdr3_nt: TGTGCCAGCAGTGAACAGAACTATGGCTACACCTTC
cdr3_aa: CASSEQNYGYTF

clone_size: NA
v_call: TRBV18
d_call: NA
j_call: TRBJ1-5
cdr3_nt: TGTGCCAGCTCAATCGGGGGGGAGGATCAGCCCCAGCATTTT
cdr3_aa: CASSIGGEDQPQHF

clone_size: NA
v_call: TRBV7-3
d_call: TRBD2
j_call: TRBJ2-3
cdr3_nt: TGTGCCAGCAGCTTAGGACTAGCGGGAGCCACAGGAGATACGCAGTATTTT
cdr3_aa: CASSLGLAGATGDTQYF

clone_size: NA
v_call: TRBV21-1
d_call: NA
j_call: TRBJ2-3
cdr3_nt: TGTGCCAGCAGCGAGGGATATACGCAGTATTTT
cdr3_aa: CASSEGYTQYF

clone_size: NA
v_call: TRBV23-1
d_call: NA
j_call: TRBJ2-3
cdr3_nt: TGCGCCAGCAGTCAGGCTACCTTAGCTCCAAGCACAGATACGCAGTATTTT
cdr3_aa: CASSQATLAPSTDTQYF

clone_size: once
v_call: TRBV5-4
d_call: NA
j_call: TRBJ2-3
cdr3_nt: TGTGCCAGCAGCGGCGAGGCAGATACGCAGTATTTT
cdr3_aa: CASSGEADTQYF

clone_size: NA
v_call: TRBV7-2
d_call: NA
j_call: TRBJ1-1
cdr3_nt: TGTGCCAGCAGCTTAGATGGTGGGTGGGACACTGAAGCTTTCTTT
cdr3_aa: CASSLDGGWDTEAFF

clone_size: NA
v_call: TRBV7-2
d_call: TRBD2
j_call: TRBJ2-1
cdr3_nt: TGTGCCAGCAGCTTAGGAGGTATTACTAGCGGGCAAGACAATGAGCAGTTCTTC
cdr3_aa: CASSLGGITSGQDNEQFF

clone_size: NA
v_call: TRBV28
d_call: NA
j_call: TRBJ1-1
cdr3_nt: TGTGCCAGCAGTTTGTCGACAATGGAAGCTTTCTTT
cdr3_aa: CASSLSTMEAFF

clone_size: NA
v_call: TRBV5-1
d_call: TRBD1
j_call: TRBJ1-6
cdr3_nt: TGCGCCAGCAGCTCCGGACAGGGAAATTCACCCCTCCACTTT
cdr3_aa: CASSSGQGNSPLHF

clone_size: NA
v_call: TRBV6-5
d_call: NA
j_call: TRBJ2-7
cdr3_nt: TGTGCCAGCAGCACCGGGACACCCCCCGGCGAGCAGTACTTC
cdr3_aa: CASSTGTPPGEQYF

clone_size: NA
v_call: TRBV19
d_call: TRBD2
j_call: TRBJ2-5
cdr3_nt: TGTGCCAGTAGTTTACGACTAGCTTGGGAGACCCAGTACTTC
cdr3_aa: CASSLRLAWETQYF

clone_size: NA
v_call: TRBV5-6
d_call: NA
j_call: TRBJ2-3
cdr3_nt: TGTGCCAGCAGCTTGTTTCCAGATACGCAGTATTTT
cdr3_aa: CASSLFPDTQYF

clone_size: NA
v_call: TRBV28
d_call: NA
j_call: TRBJ1-3
cdr3_nt: TGTGCCAGCAGTTTATTTAGGGATCCTGGAAACACCATATATTTT
cdr3_aa: CASSLFRDPGNTIYF

clone_size: NA
v_call: TRBV7-2
d_call: TRBD2
j_call: TRBJ2-7
cdr3_nt: TGTGCCACAAGACTCAGCGGGATGTTCGACTACGAGCAGTACTTC
cdr3_aa: CATRLSGMFDYEQYF

clone_size: NA
v_call: TRBV19
d_call: TRBD2
j_call: TRBJ2-1
cdr3_nt: TGTGCCAGTAGTTCCCCGGGGGGAGGCAATGAGCAGTTCTTC
cdr3_aa: CASSSPGGGNEQFF

clone_size: once
v_call: TRBV5-6
d_call: NA
j_call: TRBJ2-7
cdr3_nt: TGTGCCAGCAGCTTGCCAGGTGCCTACGAGCAGTACTTC
cdr3_aa: CASSLPGAYEQYF

clone_size: NA
v_call: TRBV15
d_call: NA
j_call: TRBJ2-1
cdr3_nt: TGTGCCACCAGCAGAGAGGGAAGTACTCCATTCAATGAGCAGTTCTTC
cdr3_aa: CATSREGSTPFNEQFF

clone_size: many
v_call: TRBV27
d_call: NA
j_call: TRBJ2-7
cdr3_nt: TGTGCCAGCAGTTTATCCCCACCTGGGACAGAGCAGTACTTC
cdr3_aa: CASSLSPPGTEQYF

clone_size: NA
v_call: TRBV12-5
d_call: NA
j_call: TRBJ1-4
cdr3_nt: TGTGCTAGTGCCAGGACAGAAACAACTAATGAAAAACTGTTTTTT
cdr3_aa: CASARTETTNEKLFF

clone_size: NA
v_call: TRBV9
d_call: TRBD2
j_call: TRBJ2-7
cdr3_nt: TGTGCCAGCAGCCTCCGGGGAGGGGAGGACTACGAGCAGTACTTC
cdr3_aa: CASSLRGGEDYEQYF

clone_size: NA
v_call: TRBV7-3
d_call: NA
j_call: TRBJ2-3
cdr3_nt: TGTGCCAGCAGCTTAAACGGAGGCACAGATACGCAGTATTTT
cdr3_aa: CASSLNGGTDTQYF

clone_size: NA
v_call: TRBV6-1
d_call: TRBD2
j_call: TRBJ2-7
cdr3_nt: TGTGCCAGCAGTGCCGGGCTAGCGGGACGAAGGGGGTACGAGCAGTACTTC
cdr3_aa: CASSAGLAGRRGYEQYF

clone_size: few
v_call: TRBV28
d_call: NA
j_call: TRBJ2-3
cdr3_nt: TGTGCCAGCAGTCCGGGACTTAGCACAGATACGCAGTATTTT
cdr3_aa: CASSPGLSTDTQYF

clone_size: NA
v_call: TRBV19
d_call: TRBD2
j_call: TRBJ2-3
cdr3_nt: TGTGCCAGTACCCAGACTAGCGGGAGCACAGATACGCAGTATTTT
cdr3_aa: CASTQTSGSTDTQYF

clone_size: NA
v_call: TRBV28
d_call: NA
j_call: TRBJ1-1
cdr3_nt: TGTGCCAGCAGCCGCCTCCAGGGCATGGCTTTCTTT
cdr3_aa: CASSRLQGMAFF

clone_size: once
v_call: TRBV5-6
d_call: TRBD1
j_call: TRBJ1-1
cdr3_nt: TGTGCCAGCAGCTCCGACAGGGGTGGGACTGAAGCTTTCTTT
cdr3_aa: CASSSDRGGTEAFF

clone_size: NA
v_call: TRBV28
d_call: NA
j_call: TRBJ2-1
cdr3_nt: TGTGCCAGCAGCCCGTTTGCGGGATTATACAATGAGCAGTTCTTC
cdr3_aa: CASSPFAGLYNEQFF

clone_size: once
v_call: TRBV6-6
d_call: NA
j_call: TRBJ1-1
cdr3_nt: TGTGCCAGCAGCCGAATAGAGGGAGGGTATACTGAAGCTTTCTTT
cdr3_aa: CASSRIEGGYTEAFF

clone_size: NA
v_call: TRBV6-1
d_call: TRBD1
j_call: TRBJ1-1
cdr3_nt: TGTGCCAGCAGCCTCCCTGGGACAGGTCAGGGTGAAGCTTTCTTT
cdr3_aa: CASSLPGTGQGEAFF

clone_size: few
v_call: TRBV30
d_call: NA
j_call: TRBJ1-2
cdr3_nt: TGTGCCTGGAGTACCCTCCGTCCCCACTATGGCTACACCTTC
cdr3_aa: CAWSTLRPHYGYTF

clone_size: NA
v_call: TRBV19
d_call: NA
j_call: TRBJ1-3
cdr3_nt: TGTGCCACCCGAGGACAGAGCTCTGGAAACACCATATATTTT
cdr3_aa: CATRGQSSGNTIYF

clone_size: NA
v_call: TRBV19
d_call: NA
j_call: TRBJ1-6
cdr3_nt: TGTGCCAGTAGGACATCGGATTCACCCCTCCACTTT
cdr3_aa: CASRTSDSPLHF

clone_size: NA
v_call: TRBV4-2
d_call: NA
j_call: TRBJ2-7
cdr3_nt: TGTGCCAGCAGCCAAGCCGGCACAGGGCCCTACGAGCAGTACTTC
cdr3_aa: CASSQAGTGPYEQYF